This paragraph covers one T cell receptor (beta chain) sequence. The source of the sample is a study of blood T cells in healthy people across ages. A second roughly 7 to 12 cycle PCR used barcoded and J-beta primers. TCRdb processed the 5' RACE reads anew with MiXCR; each CDR3 protein has one entry. The repertoire consists of 900,000 to 950,000 distinct CDR3 sequences, with under 35% occurring once and the leading ten covering about a tenth. The CDR3 covers 16 residues. Trimming removed 3 bases from V and 0 bases from J, with 15 bases in between. This sample was shared with a second study, whose subject was T cells of mothers and their children.

Input material: blood. The sequence came from a woman aged 40 to 55 in good health. The chain joins TRBV12-3 or TRBV12-4 to TRBJ2-7, with no clear D. Here the CDR3 DNA reads TGTGCCAGCAGTTTCAGTTATGGCCAGAGCTCCTACGAGCAGTACTTC. This sequence encodes CASSFSYGQSSYEQYF.